The 20 T cell receptor beta chains reported below all come from one sample, sequenced in a study of blood T cells in healthy people across ages. With a J-beta primer mix and a sample-barcoded 5' primer, a second PCR ran about 6 to 11 cycles. One entry per CDR3 protein results from TCRdb running MiXCR on the 5' RACE reads. The top ten hold approximately 10% of the sample, which has about 1.6 million distinct CDR3 sequences, roughly a third seen once. Sequenced sample: blood. The receptors derive from a woman aged 25 to 39 in good health.

Comment on this clonotype: The junction shows a germline mismatch at one end, possibly a read error. The V gene is TRBV20-1, the J gene TRBJ2-7, with 12 positions matching TRBD2. Germline V gene lookup returns CDR1 DFQATT and CDR2 SNEGSKA (reference sequence). This CDR3 contains 16 residues. The CDR3, as DNA: TGCAGTGCTACCGGGACTAGCGGGCCGAGCTCCTACGAGCAGTGCTTC. It codes for CSATGTSGPSSYEQCF.

V is TRBV5-1 and J is TRBJ1-5; 8 nucleotides agree with TRBD1. V was clipped by 6 bases and J by 7 bases; unmatched bases: 12. The CDR3 is made up of 15 amino acids. Germline lookup yields CDR1 SGHRS and CDR2 YFSETQ. CDR3 loop: CASIDRGWPNQPQHF. Here the CDR3 DNA reads TGCGCCAGCATCGACAGGGGCTGGCCCAACCAGCCCCAGCATTTT.

The CDR3 sequence: CATSPQGAGNQPQHF. CDR3 DNA sequence: TGTGCCACCAGCCCGCAAGGGGCAGGCAATCAGCCCCAGCATTTT. The rearrangement uses TRBV15 and TRBJ1-5; the D gene is possibly TRBD1 (5 bases). Germline values: CDR1 LNHNV, CDR2 YYDKDF (reference sequence). V shed 5 bases and J shed 2 bases, with 13 bases lying between them. CDR3 length equals 15 residues.

This clonotype has only a few counts. The chain is built from TRBV6-5 and TRBJ2-3; D call uncertain. V lost 8 bases and J lost 9, with 15 bases in between. The CDR3 is made up of 12 amino acids. Looked up from germline, CDR1 is MNHEY and CDR2 is SVGAGI. CDR3 nucleotides: TGTGCCAGCGGGTACCGTCAGGAAACGCAGTATTTT. Translating it yields CASGYRQETQYF.

The chain couples TRBV9 to TRBJ2-1, with D hard to call. V lost 4 bases and J lost 7, with 12 bases in between. Germline lookup yields CDR1 SGDLS and CDR2 YYNGEE. The CDR3 is 13 amino acids. CDR3 region: CASSTSGPNEQFF. The CDR3 bases are TGTGCCAGCAGCACAAGTGGGCCTAATGAGCAGTTCTTC.

As regards this clonotype: Given a much more abundant clone one base away, this may be a read error. The CDR3 does not close with the conserved phenylalanine or tryptophan, likely indicating a read error. The CDR3 sequence: CASSLERTGHNEQFS. CDR3 DNA sequence: TGTGCCAGCAGCTTAGAGAGGACAGGGCACAATGAGCAGTTCTCC. The chain recombines TRBV7-9 with TRBJ2-1; 8 bases map to TRBD1. V shed 1 base and J 5 bases; nucleotides not matched to a gene: 4. Germline V gene data show CDR1 as SEHNR and CDR2 as FQNEAQ (reference sequence). There are 15 residues in the CDR3.

For the CDR3, the DNA is TGCGCCAGCAGCTTCGAGCCTGGTGTTTACTATGGCTACACCTTC. Its protein product is CASSFEPGVYYGYTF. The chain carries TRBV5-1 and TRBJ1-2; D is unclear. V was shortened by 2 bases and J by 3 bases, with 14 bases between the two germline ends. This CDR3 region has 15 residues. Germline CDR1 is SGHRS and CDR2 is YFSETQ. Drawing the rest from reference TRBV5-1 and TRBJ1-2, the complete variable domain is KAGVTQTPRYLIKTRGQQVTLSCSPISGHRSVSWYQQTPGQGLQFLFEYFSETQRNKGNFPGRFSGRQFSNSRSEMNVSTLELGDSALYLCASSFEPGVYYGYTFGSGTRLTVV.

The V call is TRBV14, the J call TRBJ2-1; D gene ambiguous. The CDR3 length is 14 residues. Trimming pared 0 bases from V and 9 bases from J, leaving 12 bases between. Germline-derived CDR1 and CDR2 are SGHDN and FVKESK. The CDR3 DNA reads as TGTGCCAGCAGCCAAGATGTAGGGCTTGGTGAGCAGTTCTTC. Translating it yields CASSQDVGLGEQFF. Using reference TRBV14 and TRBJ2-1 for the parts outside the CDR3, the full variable domain is EAGVTQFPSHSVIEKGQTVTLRCDPISGHDNLYWYRRVMGKEIKFLLHFVKESKQDESGMPNNRFLAERTGGTYSTLKVQPAELEDSGVYFCASSQDVGLGEQFFGPGTRLTVL.

The V call is TRBV3-1, the J call TRBJ2-3; 11 positions agree with TRBD2. The V and J ends lost 5 bases and 5 bases, in that order; junction bases with no gene match: 6. Germline V lookup: CDR1 LGHDT, CDR2 YNNKEL (reference sequence). This CDR3 comprises 15 residues. CDR3 in DNA: TGTGCCAGCAGCATGCCGGGACTAGCGGAAGATACGCAGTATTTT. Its translation: CASSMPGLAEDTQYF.

This chain connects TRBV5-1 to TRBJ1-2, with TRBD1 matching 12 bases. The V gene's germline CDR1 is SGHRS and CDR2 YFSETQ. Unmatched junction bases numbered 12, after V lost 2 bases and J lost 7 bases. This CDR3 is built from 17 residues. CDR3: CASSLGATGTGGRGYTF. The CDR3 region has the DNA TGCGCCAGCAGCTTAGGAGCAACCGGGACAGGGGGCCGTGGCTACACCTTC.

This clonotype was counted a few times. The rearrangement uses TRBV12-3 or TRBV12-4 and TRBJ1-5; D is possibly TRBD1 (6 bases). The CDR3 is 18 amino acids. The V end was cut by 3 bases, the J end by 3 bases, with 21 bases between. CDR3 in DNA: TGTGCCAGCAGTTTGAGGGGAACAGGGTTGCTCGACAATCAGCCCCAGCATTTT. Amino acids: CASSLRGTGLLDNQPQHF.

This clonotype occurred a few times. CDR3 in DNA: TGCAGTGCTAGCGTCCCCGGGAGGGTCCGGGGCTACACCTTC. The encoded protein is CSASVPGRVRGYTF. The V call is TRBV20-1, the J call TRBJ1-2, with D uncertain. Trimming left V 3 bases short and J 8 bases short, with 19 bases between. The CDR3 length is 14 residues. The germline V gene has CDR1 DFQATT and CDR2 SNEGSKA (reference sequence).

This chain links TRBV5-1 with TRBJ2-2; weak D call: TRBD1 (5 bases). CDR3 length: 15 residues. Germline V gene lookup returns CDR1 SGHRS and CDR2 YFSETQ. The germline V and J ends were trimmed by 3 bases and 7 bases, with 16 bases remaining between them. CDR3 protein: CASSSDSGFRGELFF. DNA for the CDR3: TGCGCCAGCAGCTCAGATTCAGGGTTCCGCGGGGAGCTGTTTTTT.

The V call is TRBV7-9, the J call TRBJ1-2; 10 positions agree with TRBD1. The germline CDR1 and CDR2 sequences are SEHNR and FQNEAQ (reference sequence). Unmatched junction bases numbered 4, after V lost 3 bases and J lost 6 bases. The CDR3 extends over 14 amino acids. CDR3 protein: CASSLDRGGNGYTF. CDR3 DNA sequence: TGTGCCAGCAGCTTGGACAGGGGGGGTAATGGCTACACCTTC.

This clonotype was detected ten times or more. The chain combines TRBV5-6 with TRBJ2-3, with D uncertain. Trimming pared 0 bases from V and 1 base from J, leaving 6 bases between. The CDR3 is made up of 14 amino acids. Germline V gene lookup returns CDR1 SGHDT and CDR2 YYEEEE. CDR3 nucleotides: TGTGCCAGCAGCTTGGATAGCCGCACAGATACGCAGTATTTT. This codes for CASSLDSRTDTQYF. Complete variable domain (other parts from reference TRBV5-6 and TRBJ2-3): DAGVTQSPTHLIKTRGQQVTLRCSPKSGHDTVSWYQQALGQGPQFIFQYYEEEERQRGNFPDRFSGHQFPNYSSELNVNALLLGDSALYLCASSLDSRTDTQYFGPGTRLTVL.

As concerns this clonotype: This may be a read error, as it is one base from a much larger clone. The genes are TRBV12-3 or TRBV12-4 and TRBJ1-1; D unclear. The CDR3 has 13 residues. CDR3 nucleotide sequence: TGTACCAGCAGTCACGACGATAACACTGAAGCTTTCTTT. Translating it yields CTSSHDDNTEAFF.

V gene TRBV20-1 combines with J gene TRBJ2-1; 9 nucleotides agree with TRBD2. Germline CDR1 DFQATT, CDR2 SNEGSKA (reference sequence). CDR3 length: 16 residues. Losses at the gene ends were 0 bases for V and 3 bases for J; bases not matched to a gene: 6. CDR3 in amino acids: CSARDSGGYFYNEQFF. CDR3 sequence (DNA): TGCAGTGCTAGAGATAGCGGGGGCTATTTCTACAATGAGCAGTTCTTC.

V and J are TRBV27 and TRBJ2-1; D call uncertain. The germline V gene encodes CDR1 MNHEY and CDR2 SMNVEV (reference sequence). The V gene lost 6 bases and the J gene lost 3 bases, with 9 bases spanning the gap. CDR3 length: 13 residues. The CDR3 sequence: CASRDQNYNEQFF. In DNA, the CDR3 is TGTGCCAGCAGGGACCAAAACTACAATGAGCAGTTCTTC.

A word on this clonotype: A junction boundary mismatches the germline segment, possibly from a read error. The chain uses TRBV4-1 and TRBJ2-4, with TRBD1 identical over 7 bases. The tail of the sequence fits TRBJ2-7 better, so the J call may be wrong. The CDR3 runs 15 residues. In germline, CDR1 is MGHRA, CDR2 YSYEKL. The CDR3 sequence is CASGHPGTATYEQYF. For the CDR3, the DNA is TGCGCCAGCGGCCATCCCGGGACAGCAACCTACGAGCAGTACTTC.

This clonotype was detected a few times. One end of the junction is discordant with germline, which a read error may explain. The chain has TRBV10-3 and TRBJ1-5, with TRBD1 as a possible D gene (6 bases). CDR3 length: 14 amino acids. In germline, CDR1 is ENHRY, CDR2 SYGVKD. The CDR3 loop reads CAINEGGLNQPQHF. CDR3 in DNA: TGTGCCATCAATGAGGGGGGTTTAAATCAGCCCCAGCATTTT.